Each of the 31 T cell receptor beta chains below was sequenced from the same sample in a study of cytomegalovirus exposure and HLA in healthy donors. PCR was performed using 60 Vbeta and 13 Jbeta primers. Data came from immunoSEQ multiplex PCR; TCRdb stores just in-frame clones and leaves some out. The sample includes a few hundred thousand clones, 85% to 95% of them seen just once. What was sequenced was PBMCs. These TCRs come from a girl aged 2 to 9 in good health and CMV-seronegative.

V gene TRBV5-1 combines with J gene TRBJ2-7; 8 nucleotides align to TRBD1. This CDR3 has 14 residues. V shed 0 bases and J 6 bases; nucleotides not matched to a gene: 5. Germline assignment: CDR1 SGHRS and CDR2 YFSETQ. CDR3: CASSLVQGAREQYF. CDR3 nucleotide sequence: TGCGCCAGCAGCTTGGTCCAGGGGGCTCGCGAGCAGTACTTC.

The rearrangement joins TRBV19 to TRBJ1-6, with TRBD1 identical over 9 bases. Trimming took 4 bases from V and 7 from J; bases not matched to a gene: 2. The CDR3 is 14 amino acids. Germline V gene data show CDR1 as LNHDA and CDR2 as SQIVND (reference sequence). DNA of the CDR3: TGTGCCAGTAGTAGACAGGGGGAAAATTCACCCCTCCACTTT. It yields the protein CASSRQGENSPLHF.

The V gene is TRBV5-4, the J gene TRBJ2-2; TRBD1 might be the D (6 bases). Trimming shortened V by 1 base and J by 5 bases, and 15 bases separated the two germline ends. The CDR3 spans 16 residues. Germline V gene sequence: CDR1 SGHNT, CDR2 YYREEE (reference sequence). The DNA for the CDR3 is TGTGCCAGCAGCTTGTACCACAGGGATGGGACCGGGGAGCTGTTTTTT. Amino acid sequence: CASSLYHRDGTGELFF.

This clone has a handful of counts. The CDR3 loop reads CASSPKGGMTSTDTQYF. CDR3 bases: TGTGCCAGCAGCCCCAAAGGGGGCATGACTAGCACAGATACGCAGTATTTT. V gene TRBV7-9 combines with J gene TRBJ2-3; TRBD1 aligns across 7 bases. The CDR3 runs 17 residues. Unmatched junction bases numbered 11, after V lost 5 bases and J lost 0 bases. Germline-derived CDR1 and CDR2 are SEHNR and FQNEAQ (reference sequence). Full variable domain (outside the CDR3, taken from reference TRBV7-9 and TRBJ2-3): DTGVSQNPRHKITKRGQNVTFRCDPISEHNRLYWYRQTLGQGPEFLTYFQNEAQLEKSRLLSDRFSAERPKGSFSTLEIQRTEQGDSAMYLCASSPKGGMTSTDTQYFGPGTRLTVL.

The chain has TRBV30 and TRBJ2-7; D possibly corresponds to TRBD2 (6 bases). Trimming pared 7 bases from V and 0 bases from J, leaving 16 bases between. This CDR3 region has 14 residues. CDR1 and CDR2 (germline): GTSNPN, SVGIG (reference sequence). The CDR3 region is CAFEGGVSSYEQYF. In DNA form, the CDR3 reads TGTGCCTTTGAAGGAGGGGTAAGCTCCTACGAGCAGTACTTC. Full variable domain (outside the CDR3, taken from reference TRBV30 and TRBJ2-7): SQTIHQWPATLVQPVGSPLSLECTVEGTSNPNLYWYRQAAGRGLQLLFYSVGIGQISSEVPQNLSASRPQDRQFILSSKKLLLSDSGFYLCAFEGGVSSYEQYFGPGTRLTVT.

This chain uses TRBV29-1 with TRBJ1-2, with a weak D call TRBD1 (5 bases). This CDR3 is 14 amino acids long. V lost 4 bases, J lost 2 bases, and 14 bases lay in between. Germline CDR1 reads SQVTM; CDR2 reads ANQGSEA. CDR3 loop: CSVVSWTPNYGYTF. CDR3 bases: TGCAGCGTTGTCTCCTGGACACCGAACTATGGCTACACCTTC.

This rearrangement joins TRBV11-1 to TRBJ2-7; 12 bases map to TRBD2. Germline assignment: CDR1 SGHAT and CDR2 FQDESV (reference sequence). The CDR3 spans 15 residues. The J segment lost 6 bases and the V segment lost 5 bases, leaving 8 bases of the junction unmatched. CDR3 sequence (DNA): TGTGCCAGCAGCCCCCCCCTAGCGGGAGGGCGCGAGCAGTACTTC. Translating it yields CASSPPLAGGREQYF.

The rearrangement uses TRBV6-6 and TRBJ2-7; 7 nucleotides align to TRBD2. The CDR3 is 14 residues long. Unmatched junction bases numbered 5, after V lost 2 bases and J lost 4 bases. Germline V gene sequence: CDR1 MNHNY, CDR2 SVGAGI (reference sequence). CDR3 in amino acids: CASSYGGEGYEQYF. CDR3 DNA: TGTGCCAGCAGTTACGGGGGGGAGGGGTACGAGCAGTACTTC.

As regards this clone: At one of its ends the junction is not consistent with the germline gene, which may arise from a read error. V and J are TRBV7-7 and TRBJ2-3; TRBD2 aligns across 14 bases. Germline values: CDR1 SSHAT, CDR2 FNYEAQ (reference sequence). The CDR3 has 17 amino acids. The CDR3 protein is CASSRGTSGGPTDTQYF. For the CDR3, the DNA is TGTGCTAGCAGCAGAGGGACTAGCGGGGGCCCCACAGATACGCAGTATTTT.

The chain carries TRBV7-2 and TRBJ2-1; 8 bases line up with TRBD1. Germline V gene lookup returns CDR1 SGHTA and CDR2 FQGNSA. The CDR3 extends over 14 amino acids. J lost 4 bases, V lost 4 bases, and 3 bases had no gene match. The CDR3 bases are TGTGCCAGCAGCTCTAGGACAGGGTACAATGAGCAGTTCTTC. Its translation is CASSSRTGYNEQFF.

The J gene is TRBJ2-5, the V gene TRBV2; 7 bases align to TRBD1. The CDR3 totals 16 residues. CDR1 is SNHLY, CDR2 FYNNEI, per germline. J gave up 7 bases and V 3 bases, and 14 bases lay outside the gene matches. CDR3 amino acids: CASSEGRQGVGWTQYF. Written as DNA, the CDR3 is TGTGCCAGCAGTGAGGGCCGGCAGGGGGTGGGCTGGACCCAGTACTTC.

This sequence joins TRBV30 and TRBJ1-3; no reliable D call. V was shortened by 2 bases and J by 4 bases, with 12 bases between the two germline ends. The V gene's germline CDR1 is GTSNPN and CDR2 SVGIG (reference sequence). The CDR3 totals 14 residues. CDR3 amino acids: CAWSSLSSGNTIYF. The DNA for the CDR3 is TGTGCCTGGAGTTCGCTTAGCTCAGGAAACACCATATATTTT.

The chain employs TRBV9 and TRBJ2-7; TRBD2 is a possible D gene (5 bases). Germline-derived CDR1 and CDR2 are SGDLS and YYNGEE. The CDR3 spans 15 residues. V lost 7 bases and J 4 bases, leaving 21 bases between the germline ends. CDR3 nucleotide sequence: TGTGCCAGCCTGGTTCGGGTTGAGCGGACTTACGAGCAGTACTTC. It codes for CASLVRVERTYEQYF.

The rearrangement uses TRBV7-9 and TRBJ2-7, with a tentative D call TRBD1 (7 bases). CDR1 is SEHNR and CDR2 is FQNEAQ in the germline V gene (reference sequence). CDR3 length: 16 residues. V lost 2 bases and J 0 bases, leaving 14 bases between the germline ends. The CDR3: CASSLLADRSSYEQYF. The CDR3 DNA reads as TGTGCCAGCAGCTTATTAGCGGACAGGAGCTCCTACGAGCAGTACTTC.

The V call is TRBV7-8, the J call TRBJ1-2, with 8 positions matching TRBD1. Per germline, CDR1 SGHVS and CDR2 FQNEAQ. CDR3 size: 14 residues. V shed 1 base, J shed 8 bases, and the junction held 6 bases outside the gene matches. The CDR3 sequence: CASSLGTGSGGYTF. The CDR3 DNA sequence: TGTGCCAGCAGCTTAGGGACAGGGTCGGGAGGCTACACCTTC.

This chain connects TRBV7-8 to TRBJ2-2; D is possibly TRBD1 (6 bases). The V gene's germline CDR1 is SGHVS and CDR2 FQNEAQ. CDR3 length equals 16 residues. Trimming took off 2 bases at V and 3 bases at J, with 13 bases between the two ends. DNA for the CDR3: TGTGCCAGCAGCTTATGGTACAGGGTGGACACCGGGGAGCTGTTTTTT. This gives the protein CASSLWYRVDTGELFF.

The chain has TRBV7-8 and TRBJ2-4; TRBD2 might be the D (5 bases). The CDR3 extends over 16 amino acids. Trimming shortened V by 5 bases and J by 0 bases, and 14 bases separated the two germline ends. Germline CDR1 SGHVS, CDR2 FQNEAQ. CDR3 nucleotide sequence: TGTGCCAGCAGCCAAGCGGTATCTTTAGCCAAAAACATTCAGTACTTC. It codes for CASSQAVSLAKNIQYF.

The genes are TRBV14 and TRBJ2-7; 11 bases are shared with TRBD2. This CDR3 has 15 residues. After removal of 1 base from V and 7 bases from J, the junction contained 6 bases not matched to a gene. Per germline, CDR1 SGHDN and CDR2 FVKESK. The chain's CDR3 is CASSQGLAGFREQYF. DNA of the CDR3: TGTGCCAGCAGCCAAGGACTAGCGGGATTTCGGGAGCAGTACTTC. Supplemented by reference TRBV14 and TRBJ2-7, the full variable domain reads EAGVTQFPSHSVIEKGQTVTLRCDPISGHDNLYWYRRVMGKEIKFLLHFVKESKQDESGMPNNRFLAERTGGTYSTLKVQPAELEDSGVYFCASSQGLAGFREQYFGPGTRLTVT.

This rearrangement joins TRBV6-6 to TRBJ1-1; D perhaps matches TRBD1 (5 bases). This CDR3 is 12 amino acids long. V gave up 5 bases and J gave up 8 bases, with 12 bases separating them. CDR1 is MNHNY and CDR2 is SVGAGI in the germline V gene (reference sequence). The CDR3 loop is CASSPQGLEAFF. In DNA form, the CDR3 reads TGTGCCAGCAGTCCCCAGGGATTGGAAGCTTTCTTT.

This clone was seen once. This chain uses TRBV5-6 with TRBJ1-5; 9 bases agree with TRBD1. CDR1 is SGHDT and CDR2 is YYEEEE in the germline V gene. V was pared by 4 bases and J by 6 bases, with 5 bases of the junction left unmatched. The CDR3 has 14 residues. The CDR3 is CASSGGTGIQPQHF. The DNA of the CDR3 is TGTGCCAGCAGCGGCGGGACAGGGATTCAGCCCCAGCATTTT.

The chain has TRBV19 and TRBJ2-3, with D tentatively TRBD1 (6 bases). The CDR3 is 16 residues long. Trimming took off 5 bases at V and 1 base at J, with 16 bases between the two ends. From germline, CDR1 is LNHDA and CDR2 SQIVND (reference sequence). The CDR3 nucleotides are TGTGCCAGTAGTCGGGGACAAGGAAGGGGCACAGATACGCAGTATTTT. This translates into CASSRGQGRGTDTQYF. The variable domain in full, completed from reference TRBV19 and TRBJ2-3, reads DGGITQSPKYLFRKEGQNVTLSCEQNLNHDAMYWYRQDPGQGLRLIYYSQIVNDFQKGDIAEGYSVSREKKESFPLTVTSAQKNPTAFYLCASSRGQGRGTDTQYFGPGTRLTVL.

The chain carries TRBV10-3 and TRBJ2-1; 9 bases align to TRBD2. Germline-derived CDR1 and CDR2 are ENHRY and SYGVKD. The CDR3 contains 14 residues. The V and J ends lost 8 bases and 6 bases, in that order; junction bases with no gene match: 8. CDR3 in amino acids: CAIAEREDVNEQFF. The DNA for the CDR3 is TGTGCCATCGCCGAGCGGGAGGATGTCAATGAGCAGTTCTTC.

The DNA of the CDR3 is TGTGCCAGCAAGGTGGGGCTAGCGGGAGGCTATGAGCAGTTCTTC. Its translation is CASKVGLAGGYEQFF. The genes are TRBV9 and TRBJ2-1; 11 nucleotides line up with TRBD2. V shed 6 bases, J shed 8 bases, and the junction held 10 bases outside the gene matches. The length of the CDR3 is 15 residues. Germline CDR1 SGDLS, CDR2 YYNGEE.

The chain has TRBV18 and TRBJ1-2, with D possibly TRBD1 on 5 matching bases. Germline V gene lookup returns CDR1 KGHSH and CDR2 LQKENI. The germline V and J ends were trimmed by 4 bases and 4 bases, with 13 bases remaining between them. This CDR3 region has 14 residues. The CDR3 here is CASSLPSDTYGYTF. The DNA of the CDR3 is TGTGCCAGCTCACTACCGTCGGACACCTATGGCTACACCTTC.

J is TRBJ1-1 and V is TRBV18, with D possibly matching TRBD1 (6 bases). Trimming took off 6 bases at V and 3 bases at J, with 14 bases between the two ends. Germline CDR1 KGHSH, CDR2 LQKENI. The CDR3 loop spans 14 amino acids. The CDR3, as DNA: TGTGCCAGCTCTACAACGCAGGGGCACACTGAAGCTTTCTTT. Its protein product is CASSTTQGHTEAFF.

The chain combines TRBV9 with TRBJ2-3; the match to TRBD2 covers 11 bases. Looked up from germline, CDR1 is SGDLS and CDR2 is YYNGEE. J lost 4 bases, V lost 0 bases, and 4 bases had no gene match. The CDR3 is 16 amino acids. CDR3 bases: TGTGCCAGCAGCGTAGGTAGCGGGAGGGCCCCAGATACGCAGTATTTT. This codes for CASSVGSGRAPDTQYF.

This clone appeared once. The J gene is TRBJ2-7, the V gene TRBV15; 13 bases are a match to TRBD2. V lost 0 bases to trimming and J lost 3 bases; unmatched junction nucleotides: 8. The germline gives CDR1 LNHNV, CDR2 YYDKDF (reference sequence). The CDR3 consists of 18 residues. The CDR3 spells CATSREGGLAGVFYEQYF. The DNA of the CDR3 is TGTGCCACCAGCAGAGAGGGCGGACTAGCGGGGGTCTTCTACGAGCAGTACTTC.

The chain couples TRBV28 to TRBJ2-3; 7 bases align to TRBD2. The CDR3 sequence is 18 residues long. Trimming removed 1 base from V and 0 bases from J; junction bases left unmatched: 10. From germline, CDR1 is MDHEN and CDR2 SYDVKM. CDR3 bases: TGTGCCAGCAGTTTATCCTTACTAGCGACCCAAAGCACAGATACGCAGTATTTT. Residues: CASSLSLLATQSTDTQYF.

The CDR3 region is CASSLTSGGGRGYEQYF. CDR3 nucleotides: TGTGCCAGCAGCTTAACTAGCGGGGGGGGTCGAGGGTACGAGCAGTACTTC. The chain joins TRBV7-8 to TRBJ2-7; 13 nucleotides align to TRBD2. Per the germline V gene, CDR1 is SGHVS and CDR2 is FQNEAQ. This CDR3 has 17 amino acids. The J segment lost 4 bases and the V segment lost 2 bases, leaving 8 bases of the junction unmatched. Filled out from reference TRBV7-8 and TRBJ2-7, the complete variable domain reads GAGVSQSPRYKVAKRGQDVALRCDPISGHVSLFWYQQALGQGPEFLTYFQNEAQLDKSGLPSDRFFAERPEGSVSTLKIQRTQQEDSAVYLCASSLTSGGGRGYEQYFGPGTRLTVT.

This chain's CDR3 is CASSEGGTVYEQYF. In DNA form, the CDR3 reads TGTGCCAGCAGTGAAGGGGGCACCGTCTACGAGCAGTACTTC. This rearrangement joins TRBV2 to TRBJ2-7; a weak D match, TRBD1 (5 bases). CDR1 and CDR2 from the germline V gene are SNHLY and FYNNEI. Trimming cost V 1 base and J 3 bases, with 10 bases left between them. The CDR3 has 14 amino acids.

J is TRBJ1-2 and V is TRBV19, with TRBD1 matching over 9 bases. The CDR3 has 16 amino acids. V lost 3 bases to trimming and J lost 4 bases; unmatched junction nucleotides: 9. Germline assignment: CDR1 LNHDA and CDR2 SQIVND (reference sequence). Here the CDR3 reads CASSMTRGTGTYGYTF. The CDR3 bases are TGTGCCAGTAGTATGACTCGCGGGACAGGGACCTATGGCTACACCTTC.